The 16 T cell receptor beta chains given below trace back to one sample, sequenced in a study of cytotoxic CD8 clonotypes in ibrutinib-treated CLL. TCRdb's copy holds only in-frame clones and misses some; the assay was immunoSEQ multiplex PCR. There are about 130,000 clones in the sample; about 85% occur only once, and 2.5% to 3.5% lies in the top ten. The sample here was PBMCs, taken after 24 months of ibrutinib treatment. The receptors stem from a human donor with chronic lymphocytic leukemia.

The CDR3 loop is CASSQDVGISPLHF. In DNA, the CDR3 is TGTGCCAGCAGCCAAGATGTAGGTATTTCACCCCTCCACTTT. This chain links TRBV14 with TRBJ1-6; D remains ambiguous. The germline gives CDR1 SGHDN, CDR2 FVKESK. The CDR3 totals 14 residues. V dropped 0 bases and J dropped 9 bases, with 9 bases sitting between them.

This clone was recorded only once. The chain carries TRBV9 and TRBJ1-6, with D unclear. Germline V lookup: CDR1 SGDLS, CDR2 YYNGEE. V was pared by 2 bases and J by 0 bases, with 6 bases between. This CDR3 region has 15 residues. The CDR3 nucleotides are TGTGCCAGCAGCGTTAGTTTCTCCTATAATTCACCCCTCCACTTT. Its protein is CASSVSFSYNSPLHF. The variable domain in full, completed from reference TRBV9 and TRBJ1-6, reads DSGVTQTPKHLITATGQRVTLRCSPRSGDLSVYWYQQSLDQGLQFLIQYYNGEERAKGNILERFSAQQFPDLHSELNLSSLELGDSALYFCASSVSFSYNSPLHFGNGTRLTVT.

This clone was observed at least ten times. The chain joins TRBV6-6 to TRBJ1-1; 9 nucleotides match TRBD1. The junction had 8 bases not matched to a gene; V was cut back by 7 bases and J by 8 bases. The germline CDR1 and CDR2 sequences are MNHNY and SVGAGI (reference sequence). This CDR3 has 13 residues. Here the CDR3 DNA reads TGTGCCAGCACCAGGACAGGGGAACAGGAAGCTTTCTTT. Translation gives CASTRTGEQEAFF.

The CDR3 DNA follows: TGTGCCATCAGTGAAAGGACAGGGATGAACACTGAAGCTTTCTTT. It encodes CAISERTGMNTEAFF. The genes are TRBV10-3 and TRBJ1-1, with TRBD1 matching over 8 bases. The CDR3 loop spans 15 amino acids. Trimming at V came to 3 bases and at J to 0 bases, leaving 3 bases not matched to a gene. Germline CDR1 and CDR2: ENHRY and SYGVKD.

This chain uses TRBV7-2 with TRBJ2-3; 8 bases match TRBD2. This CDR3 has 14 amino acids. Germline-derived CDR1 and CDR2 are SGHTA and FQGNSA. The J segment lost 3 bases and the V segment lost 5 bases, leaving 4 bases of the junction unmatched. The CDR3 region has the DNA TGTGCCAGCAGCCGGGGGGGCTTAACAGATACGCAGTATTTT. It is translated as CASSRGGLTDTQYF.

V is TRBV2 and J is TRBJ2-3; the D is unclear. Germline loops: CDR1 SNHLY, CDR2 FYNNEI. This CDR3 contains 13 residues. V was cut by 6 bases and J by 0 bases, with 7 bases left in between. CDR3 loop: CASRADSTDTQYF. The CDR3 DNA sequence: TGTGCCAGCAGGGCAGACAGCACAGATACGCAGTATTTT. Filled out from reference TRBV2 and TRBJ2-3, the complete variable domain reads EPEVTQTPSHQVTQMGQEVILRCVPISNHLYFYWYRQILGQKVEFLVSFYNNEISEKSEIFDDQFSVERPDGSNFTLKIRSTKLEDSAMYFCASRADSTDTQYFGPGTRLTVL.

The rearrangement links TRBV28 to TRBJ1-2; TRBD1 is a possible D gene (6 bases). The CDR3 runs 16 residues. V gave up 6 bases and J gave up 6 bases, with 23 bases separating them. Germline V gene sequence: CDR1 MDHEN, CDR2 SYDVKM. The CDR3 region has the DNA TGTGCCAGCAGAGAAGGGGGAGGCAGGGTAAAAGATGGCTACACCTTC. Translated, it gives CASREGGGRVKDGYTF.

The CDR3 is CSVQGGNQPQHF. The CDR3 DNA is TGCAGCGTTCAGGGGGGCAATCAGCCCCAGCATTTT. The genes are TRBV29-1 and TRBJ1-5; the match to TRBD1 covers 7 bases. Per the germline V gene, CDR1 is SQVTM and CDR2 is ANQGSEA. Losses at the gene ends were 5 bases for V and 2 bases for J; bases not matched to a gene: 0. The CDR3 runs 12 residues.

The chain combines TRBV5-4 with TRBJ1-4; 7 bases line up with TRBD1. V lost 7 bases, J lost 7 bases, and 10 bases stayed unmatched. This CDR3 has 14 amino acids. CDR1 SGHNT and CDR2 YYREEE come from the germline V gene (reference sequence). CDR3 amino acids: CASGQQGIGEKLFF. CDR3 nucleotides: TGTGCCAGCGGCCAACAGGGGATCGGTGAAAAACTGTTTTTT.

The rearrangement joins TRBV6-1 to TRBJ2-3; 8 bases are a match to TRBD2. CDR3 length: 14 amino acids. The ends lost 5 bases at V and 4 bases at J; junction bases unmatched: 5. The germline CDR1 and CDR2 sequences are MNHNS and SASEGT. The CDR3, as DNA: TGTGCCAGCAGTCCGGGGGGGCGGGCAGATACGCAGTATTTT. Amino acid sequence: CASSPGGRADTQYF.

The chain couples TRBV11-2 to TRBJ1-1; weak D call: TRBD1 (6 bases). Germline assignment: CDR1 SGHAT and CDR2 FQNNGV. V lost 5 bases, J lost 6 bases, and 13 bases lay in between. This CDR3 has 13 amino acids. The CDR3 protein is CASSPGGHAEAFF. The DNA of the CDR3 is TGTGCCAGCAGCCCCGGGGGGCACGCTGAAGCTTTCTTT. Supplemented by reference TRBV11-2 and TRBJ1-1, the full variable domain reads EAGVAQSPRYKIIEKRQSVAFWCNPISGHATLYWYQQILGQGPKLLIQFQNNGVVDDSQLPKDRFSAERLKGVDSTLKIQPAKLEDSAVYLCASSPGGHAEAFFGQGTRLTVV.

V is TRBV19 and J is TRBJ1-3; tentatively, D is TRBD1 (5 bases). Trimming left V 7 bases short and J 0 bases short, with 25 bases between. The CDR3 runs to 19 residues. Germline CDR1 is LNHDA and CDR2 is SQIVND (reference sequence). The CDR3 spells CASTSLNWGRMDSGNTIYF. The CDR3 coding sequence is TGTGCCAGTACTTCCCTCAACTGGGGGAGGATGGACTCTGGAAACACCATATATTTT.

The rearrangement uses TRBV29-1 and TRBJ1-1; no firm D call. The CDR3 is 14 residues long. CDR1 is SQVTM and CDR2 is ANQGSEA in the germline V gene. V lost 1 base to trimming and J lost 0 bases, with 9 bases between them. The CDR3 coding sequence is TGCAGCGTTGAAGGGGCCGGGATGAACACTGAAGCTTTCTTT. It yields the protein CSVEGAGMNTEAFF.

The chain links TRBV4-3 to TRBJ2-3; D possibly matches TRBD1 or TRBD2 (5 bases each). The CDR3 loop spans 16 amino acids. Germline loops: CDR1 LGHNA, CDR2 YSLEER. V was trimmed by 4 bases and J by 2 bases, leaving 16 bases between them. The CDR3 nucleotides are TGCGCCAGCAGCCTACAATCACTAGGACACACAGATACGCAGTATTTT. As protein: CASSLQSLGHTDTQYF.

The chain is built from TRBV9 and TRBJ2-1; TRBD2 agrees at 11 bases. The germline CDR1 and CDR2 sequences are SGDLS and YYNGEE. The CDR3 covers 17 residues. With V trimmed by 0 bases and J by 4 bases, 6 bases remained unmatched. CDR3 sequence reads: CASSVATSGGVYNEQFF. In DNA, the CDR3 is TGTGCCAGCAGCGTAGCCACTAGCGGGGGCGTATACAATGAGCAGTTCTTC.

The chain combines TRBV2 with TRBJ2-1, with D perhaps TRBD1 or TRBD2 (5 bases each). Germline loops: CDR1 SNHLY, CDR2 FYNNEI. The CDR3 has 12 residues. The V and J ends lost 7 bases and 4 bases respectively, with 8 bases between them. CDR3 protein: CASTEGYNEQFF. The CDR3 nucleotides read TGTGCCAGCACCGAGGGGTACAATGAGCAGTTCTTC. Full variable domain (rest looked up from reference TRBV2 and TRBJ2-1): EPEVTQTPSHQVTQMGQEVILRCVPISNHLYFYWYRQILGQKVEFLVSFYNNEISEKSEIFDDQFSVERPDGSNFTLKIRSTKLEDSAMYFCASTEGYNEQFFGPGTRLTVL.